A single sample is the source of the 14 T cell receptor beta chains below, sequenced in a study of blood T cell repertoires in COVID-19. Measured with immunoSEQ multiplex PCR; TCRdb has only the in-frame clones, and not every one. The sample has 40,000 to 55,000 clones, approximately 91% seen once. The material sequenced was peripheral blood. The receptors were sampled from a human donor in a cohort sampled during active COVID-19.

This rearrangement joins TRBV9 to TRBJ2-1; TRBD2 matches 11 bases. Trimming at V came to 4 bases and at J to 6 bases, leaving 6 bases not matched to a gene. The CDR3 length is 15 residues. The V gene's germline CDR1 is SGDLS and CDR2 YYNGEE. The CDR3 sequence is CASSFSGGGSNEQFF. DNA of the CDR3: TGTGCCAGCAGCTTTAGCGGGGGGGGCTCCAATGAGCAGTTCTTC. Full variable domain (remainder filled in from reference TRBV9 and TRBJ2-1): DSGVTQTPKHLITATGQRVTLRCSPRSGDLSVYWYQQSLDQGLQFLIQYYNGEERAKGNILERFSAQQFPDLHSELNLSSLELGDSALYFCASSFSGGGSNEQFFGPGTRLTVL.

The V call is TRBV30, the J call TRBJ2-7, with D maybe TRBD1 (6 bases). CDR3 length: 13 amino acids. Germline assignment: CDR1 GTSNPN and CDR2 SVGIG (reference sequence). The V gene lost 1 base and the J gene lost 6 bases, with 13 bases spanning the gap. CDR3 amino acids: CAWSGQATTEQYF. CDR3 coding DNA: TGTGCCTGGAGTGGACAGGCTACGACCGAGCAGTACTTC.

Of note for this clone: Within the sample, other DNA sequences also encode this same CDR3. This chain uses TRBV9 with TRBJ1-3; a weak D match, TRBD1 (5 bases). V gave up 0 bases and J gave up 4 bases, with 11 bases separating them. This CDR3 has 15 amino acids. The germline V gene has CDR1 SGDLS and CDR2 YYNGEE. In DNA, the CDR3 is TGTGCCAGCAGCGTAGTCGGGGACTTCGGAAACACCATATATTTT. It translates to CASSVVGDFGNTIYF.

This clone was seen only once. This rearrangement joins TRBV14 to TRBJ2-2, with 7 nucleotides matching TRBD1. The CDR3 spans 14 residues. Trimming removed 4 bases from V and 2 bases from J; junction bases left unmatched: 1. Germline V CDR1 and CDR2: SGHDN, FVKESK. The CDR3 sequence: CASSRDRNTGELFF. The CDR3 coding sequence is TGTGCCAGCAGCCGGGACAGAAACACCGGGGAGCTGTTTTTT.

This chain links TRBV5-1 with TRBJ1-4, with 9 nucleotides matching TRBD1. The V segment lost 4 bases and the J segment 8 bases; nucleotides outside the gene matches: 9. Looked up from germline, CDR1 is SGHRS and CDR2 is YFSETQ. This CDR3 region has 15 residues. The CDR3 sequence is CASSLPGTGKEKLFF. The CDR3 DNA is TGCGCCAGCAGCCTCCCCGGGACAGGGAAAGAAAAACTGTTTTTT.

The chain carries TRBV5-1 and TRBJ2-3; the match to TRBD1 covers 7 bases. CDR1 and CDR2 (germline): SGHRS, YFSETQ. CDR3 length: 13 residues. After removal of 4 bases from V and 4 bases from J, the junction contained 3 bases not matched to a gene. CDR3 DNA sequence: TGCGCCAGCAGCGTGCAGGGGGCAGATACGCAGTATTTT. Translated: CASSVQGADTQYF.

This chain links TRBV6-5 with TRBJ2-7; 9 bases agree with TRBD1. Per germline, CDR1 MNHEY and CDR2 SVGAGI. This CDR3 comprises 13 residues. In nucleotides, the CDR3 is TGTGCCAGCAGGGGACCGGGACAGGGCCCTACTCTCGTC. This gives the protein CASRGPGQGPTLV.

This rearrangement joins TRBV11-3 to TRBJ2-6; 11 bases agree with TRBD1. Germline values: CDR1 SGHNT, CDR2 YENEEA. After removal of 5 bases from V and 2 bases from J, the junction contained 5 bases not matched to a gene. This CDR3 is 17 amino acids long. CDR3 bases: TGTGCCAGCAGCATAGGGGGACAGGGGGCTGGGGCCAACGTCCTGACTTTC. Translated: CASSIGGQGAGANVLTF.

The rearrangement links TRBV5-8 to TRBJ2-7, with TRBD2 identical over 12 bases. With 2 bases clipped from V and 2 bases from J, the junction kept 2 bases outside the gene matches. The CDR3 has 15 amino acids. The germline V gene encodes CDR1 SGHTS and CDR2 YDEGEE. Here the CDR3 DNA reads TGTGCCAGCAGCTTCCGGACTAGCGGGGCCTACGAGCAGTACTTC. It is translated as CASSFRTSGAYEQYF.

The chain recombines TRBV5-1 with TRBJ1-1; 9 positions match TRBD1. This CDR3 contains 16 residues. Germline loops: CDR1 SGHRS, CDR2 YFSETQ. V dropped 3 bases and J dropped 5; count of bases not matched to a gene: 11. CDR3 sequence (DNA): TGCGCCAGCAGCTCATCCGGGACAGGGAGTAGAACTGAAGCTTTCTTT. It translates to CASSSSGTGSRTEAFF.

This clone has a single count. The V call is TRBV28, the J call TRBJ1-1; the D gene is possibly TRBD1 (5 bases). Trimming cost V 5 bases and J 5 bases, with 15 bases left between them. The CDR3 loop spans 14 amino acids. The germline CDR1 and CDR2 sequences are MDHEN and SYDVKM. CDR3 bases: TGTGCCAGCAGTCGGGACTTCCGAGGGACTGAAGCTTTCTTT. Amino acids: CASSRDFRGTEAFF. Looking up the rest from reference TRBV28 and TRBJ1-1 gives the full variable domain: DVKVTQSSRYLVKRTGEKVFLECVQDMDHENMFWYRQDPGLGLRLIYFSYDVKMKEKGDIPEGYSVSREKKERFSLILESASTNQTSMYLCASSRDFRGTEAFFGQGTRLTVV.

V is TRBV2 and J is TRBJ1-2; D call uncertain. The length of the CDR3 is 14 residues. The germline V gene has CDR1 SNHLY and CDR2 FYNNEI. The ends were cut back, 4 bases at V and 7 bases at J, with 16 bases in the middle. CDR3 in amino acids: CASSVARTGSGYTF. CDR3 nucleotide sequence: TGTGCCAGCAGTGTGGCTAGGACTGGAAGTGGCTACACCTTC.

For the CDR3, the DNA is TGTGCCAGCTCACCGGGGGGAAGCAATCAGCCCCAGCATTTT. This sequence encodes CASSPGGSNQPQHF. The chain uses TRBV18 and TRBJ1-5; tentatively, D is TRBD1 (5 bases). CDR1 is KGHSH, CDR2 LQKENI, per germline. This CDR3 has 14 residues. V lost 3 bases, J lost 1 base, and 7 bases lay in between.

This chain connects TRBV5-4 to TRBJ2-7; tentatively, D is TRBD1 (6 bases). Trimming took off 4 bases at V and 0 bases at J, with 11 bases between the two ends. Germline CDR1 and CDR2: SGHNT and YYREEE (reference sequence). The CDR3 loop spans 14 amino acids. The CDR3 coding sequence is TGTGCCAGCAGCCCCACAGGGATCTCCTACGAGCAGTACTTC. It translates to CASSPTGISYEQYF.